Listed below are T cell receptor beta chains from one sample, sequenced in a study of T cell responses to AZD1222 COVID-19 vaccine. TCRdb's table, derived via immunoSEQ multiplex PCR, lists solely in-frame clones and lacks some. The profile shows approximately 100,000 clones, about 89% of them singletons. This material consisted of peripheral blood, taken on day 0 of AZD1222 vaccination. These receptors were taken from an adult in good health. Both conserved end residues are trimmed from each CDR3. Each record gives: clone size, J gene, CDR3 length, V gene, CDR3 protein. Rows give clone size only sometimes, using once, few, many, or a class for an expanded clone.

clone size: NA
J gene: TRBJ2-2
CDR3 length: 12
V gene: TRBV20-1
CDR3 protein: SASAAANTGELF

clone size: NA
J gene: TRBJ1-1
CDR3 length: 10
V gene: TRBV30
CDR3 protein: AWSPRVAEAF

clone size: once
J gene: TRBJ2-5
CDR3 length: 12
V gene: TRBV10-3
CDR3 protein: AISDVGSRETQY

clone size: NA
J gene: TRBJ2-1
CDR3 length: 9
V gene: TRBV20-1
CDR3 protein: SAPEGNEQF

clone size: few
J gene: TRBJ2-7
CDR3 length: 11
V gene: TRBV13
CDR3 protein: ASSFGRAFEQY

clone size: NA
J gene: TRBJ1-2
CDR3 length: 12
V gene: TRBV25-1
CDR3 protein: ASSKPGLNYGYT

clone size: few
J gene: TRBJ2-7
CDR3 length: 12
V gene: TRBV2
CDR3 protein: GGSGTYGSYEQY

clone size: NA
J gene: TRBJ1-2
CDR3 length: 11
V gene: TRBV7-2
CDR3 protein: ASSLDRGYGYT

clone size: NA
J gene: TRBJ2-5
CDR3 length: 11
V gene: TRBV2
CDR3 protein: ASSAPGLATWN

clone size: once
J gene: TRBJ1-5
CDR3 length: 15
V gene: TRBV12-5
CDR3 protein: ASGLGVGGHLNQPQH

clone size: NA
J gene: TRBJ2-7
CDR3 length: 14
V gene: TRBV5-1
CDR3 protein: ASSLGDRILFYEQY

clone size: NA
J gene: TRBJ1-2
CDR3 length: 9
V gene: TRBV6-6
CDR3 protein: ASSLPRGYT

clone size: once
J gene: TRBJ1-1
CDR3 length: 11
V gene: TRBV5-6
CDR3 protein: ASSYDRGTEAF

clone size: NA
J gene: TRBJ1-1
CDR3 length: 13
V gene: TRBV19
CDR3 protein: ASSVWTEMNTEAF

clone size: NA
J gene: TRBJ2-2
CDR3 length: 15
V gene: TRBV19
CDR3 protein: ASRRGRQGMDTGELF

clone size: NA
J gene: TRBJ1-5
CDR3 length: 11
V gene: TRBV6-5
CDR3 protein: ASILGQAEPQH

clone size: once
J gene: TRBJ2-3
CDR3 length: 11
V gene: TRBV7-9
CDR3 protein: ASSLAVTDTQY

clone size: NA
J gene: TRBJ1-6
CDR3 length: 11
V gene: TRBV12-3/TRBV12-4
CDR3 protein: ASSDRGNSPLH

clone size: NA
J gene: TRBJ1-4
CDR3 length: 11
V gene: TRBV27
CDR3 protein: ASSWTGARELF

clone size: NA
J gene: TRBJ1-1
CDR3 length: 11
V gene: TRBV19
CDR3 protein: ASSAKRGIEAF

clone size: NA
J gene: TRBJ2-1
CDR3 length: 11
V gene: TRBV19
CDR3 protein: ASSIESTANPL

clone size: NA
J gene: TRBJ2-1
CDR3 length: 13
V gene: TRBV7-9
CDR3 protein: ASSSTQGPYNEQF

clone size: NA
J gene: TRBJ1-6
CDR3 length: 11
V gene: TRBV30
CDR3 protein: ARAEMNNSPLH

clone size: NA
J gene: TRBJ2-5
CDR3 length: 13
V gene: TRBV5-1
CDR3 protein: ASSLQGQVGETQY

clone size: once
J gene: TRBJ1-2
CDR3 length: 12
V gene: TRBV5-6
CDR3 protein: ASSLGTGDHGYT

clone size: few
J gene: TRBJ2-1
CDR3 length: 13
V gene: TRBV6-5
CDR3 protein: AAEKGTGEGNEQF

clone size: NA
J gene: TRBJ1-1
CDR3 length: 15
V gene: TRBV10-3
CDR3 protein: AISESTRTGPNTEAF

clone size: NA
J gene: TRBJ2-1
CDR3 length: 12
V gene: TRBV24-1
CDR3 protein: ATSDLSPRYEQF

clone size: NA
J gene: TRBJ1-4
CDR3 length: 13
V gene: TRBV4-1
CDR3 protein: ASSRSGVDNEKLF

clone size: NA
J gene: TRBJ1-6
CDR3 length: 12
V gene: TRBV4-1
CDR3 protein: ASSRPGENSPLH

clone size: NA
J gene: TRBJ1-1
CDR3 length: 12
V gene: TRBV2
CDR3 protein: ASSDRGSYTEAF

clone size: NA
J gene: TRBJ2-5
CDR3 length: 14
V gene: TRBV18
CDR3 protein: ASSPPTSGGAGTQY

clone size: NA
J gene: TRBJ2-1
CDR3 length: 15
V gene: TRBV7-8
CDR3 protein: ASSQGLAGWDYNEQF

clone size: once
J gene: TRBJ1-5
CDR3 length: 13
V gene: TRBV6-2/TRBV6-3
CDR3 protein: ASSQGQLGSQPQH

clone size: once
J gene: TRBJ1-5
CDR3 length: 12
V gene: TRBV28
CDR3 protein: ASGDQGTYQPQH

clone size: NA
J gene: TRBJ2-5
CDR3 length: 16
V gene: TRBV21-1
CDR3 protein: ASSNSSRAGGLGETQY

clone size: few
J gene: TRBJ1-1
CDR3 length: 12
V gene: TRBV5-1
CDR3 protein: ASSQRDSNTEAF

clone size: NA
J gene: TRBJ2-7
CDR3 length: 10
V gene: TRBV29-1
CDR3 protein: SVQGAAYEQY

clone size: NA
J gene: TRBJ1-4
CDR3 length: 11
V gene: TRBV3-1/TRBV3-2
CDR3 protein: ASSQAVREKLF

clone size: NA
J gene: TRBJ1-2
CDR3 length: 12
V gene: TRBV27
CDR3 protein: ASSSGGRVSGYT

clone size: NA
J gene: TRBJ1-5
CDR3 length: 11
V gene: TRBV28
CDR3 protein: ASRIVRDQPQH

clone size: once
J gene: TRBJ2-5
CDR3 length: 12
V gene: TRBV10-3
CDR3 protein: AISEGGGRETQY

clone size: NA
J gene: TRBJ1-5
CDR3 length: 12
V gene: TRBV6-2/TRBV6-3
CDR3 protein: ASSYPTGHQPQH

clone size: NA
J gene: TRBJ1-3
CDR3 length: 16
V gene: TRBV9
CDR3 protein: ASSSPEVLTLAGNTIY

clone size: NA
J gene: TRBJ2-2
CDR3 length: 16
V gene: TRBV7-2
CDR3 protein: ASSLGAGPLSHTGELF

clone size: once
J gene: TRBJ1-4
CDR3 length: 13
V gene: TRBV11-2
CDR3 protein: ASSPRGASNEKLF

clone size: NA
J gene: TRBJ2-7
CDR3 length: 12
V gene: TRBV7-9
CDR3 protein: ASSFPASSYEQY

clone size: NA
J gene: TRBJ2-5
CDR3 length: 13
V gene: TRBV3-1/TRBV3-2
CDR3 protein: ASSQGLAGGETQY

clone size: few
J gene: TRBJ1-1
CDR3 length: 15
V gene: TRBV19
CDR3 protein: ASSIDYATGSSTEAF